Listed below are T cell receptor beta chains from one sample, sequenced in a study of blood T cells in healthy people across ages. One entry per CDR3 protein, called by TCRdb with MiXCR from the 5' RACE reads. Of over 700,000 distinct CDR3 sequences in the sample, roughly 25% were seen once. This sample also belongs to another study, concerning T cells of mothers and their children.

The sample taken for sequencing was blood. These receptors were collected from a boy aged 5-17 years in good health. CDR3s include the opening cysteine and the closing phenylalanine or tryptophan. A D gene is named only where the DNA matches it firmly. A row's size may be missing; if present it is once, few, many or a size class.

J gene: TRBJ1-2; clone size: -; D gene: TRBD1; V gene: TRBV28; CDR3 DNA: TGTGCCAGCAGGGTAACCGGGACAGGCCCCTATGGCTACACCTTC; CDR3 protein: CASRVTGTGPYGYTF
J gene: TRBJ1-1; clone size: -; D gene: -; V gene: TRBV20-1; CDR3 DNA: TGCAGTGCTGGAGGAACCGGGCCCCCCGATACTGCTTTCTTT; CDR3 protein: CSAGGTGPPDTAFF
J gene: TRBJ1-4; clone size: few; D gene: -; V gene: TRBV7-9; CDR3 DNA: TGTGCCAGCAGGGGCCCCAGGACTGGTGAAAAACTGTTTTTT; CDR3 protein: CASRGPRTGEKLFF
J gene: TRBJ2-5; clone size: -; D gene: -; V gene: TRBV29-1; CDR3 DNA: TGCAGCGTTTTAGGAGCAATGTACCAAGAGACCCAGTACTTC; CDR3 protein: CSVLGAMYQETQYF
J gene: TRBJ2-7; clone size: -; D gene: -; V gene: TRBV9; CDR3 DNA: TGTGCCAGCAGCGCCGACGGGGGTACCGAGCAGTACTTC; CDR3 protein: CASSADGGTEQYF
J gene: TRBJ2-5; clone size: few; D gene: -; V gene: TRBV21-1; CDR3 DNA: TGTGCCAGCAGCAAAAATGGCACTAGCGGGAGAATGGAGACCCAGTACTTC; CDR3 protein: CASSKNGTSGRMETQYF
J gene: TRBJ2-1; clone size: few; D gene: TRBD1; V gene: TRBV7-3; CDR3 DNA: TGTGCCAGCAGCTTTCATCGTGTCAGGACAGGGGTTTTCTACAATGAGCAGTTCTTC; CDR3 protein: CASSFHRVRTGVFYNEQFF
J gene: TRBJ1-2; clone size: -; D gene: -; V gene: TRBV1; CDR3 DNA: TGCACCAGCAGCCCGGGACCCAGTAACTATGGCTACACCTTC; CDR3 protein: CTSSPGPSNYGYTF
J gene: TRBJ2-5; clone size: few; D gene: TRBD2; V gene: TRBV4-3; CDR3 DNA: TGCGCCAGCAGCCAAGATAGTAGCGGGGGGCTCCAAGAGACCCAGTACTTC; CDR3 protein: CASSQDSSGGLQETQYF
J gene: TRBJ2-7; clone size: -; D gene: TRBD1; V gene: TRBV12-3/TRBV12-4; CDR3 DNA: TGTGCCAGCCGCATGCCAGGGGGCGAAGTCTCCTACGAGCAGTACTTC; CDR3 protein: CASRMPGGEVSYEQYF
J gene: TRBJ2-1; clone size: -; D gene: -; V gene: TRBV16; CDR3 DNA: TGTGCCAGCCCGCGAGGGAATGAGCAGTTCTTC; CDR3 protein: CASPRGNEQFF
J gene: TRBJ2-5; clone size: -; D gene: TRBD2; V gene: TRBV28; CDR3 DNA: TGTGCCAGCAGTCCGGGACTAGCGGTCGGGACCCAGTACTTC; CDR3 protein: CASSPGLAVGTQYF
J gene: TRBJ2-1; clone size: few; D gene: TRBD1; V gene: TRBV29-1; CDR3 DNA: TGCAGCTGTGGACAGGTTTTAGGGGATGAGCAGTTCTTC; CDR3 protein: CSCGQVLGDEQFF
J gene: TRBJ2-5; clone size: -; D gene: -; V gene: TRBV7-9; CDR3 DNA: TGTGCCAGCAGCTTAGAGGTGGCACACCAAGAGACCCAGTACTTC; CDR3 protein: CASSLEVAHQETQYF
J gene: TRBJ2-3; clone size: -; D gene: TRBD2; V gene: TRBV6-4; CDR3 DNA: TGTGCCAGCAGTGACGGACTAGCGGGAGTAGATACGCAGTATTTT; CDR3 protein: CASSDGLAGVDTQYF
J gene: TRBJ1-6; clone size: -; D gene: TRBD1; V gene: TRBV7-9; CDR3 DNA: TGTGCCAGCAGCCCTCTCCCCGGGACAGAAAATTCACCCCTCCACTTT; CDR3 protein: CASSPLPGTENSPLHF
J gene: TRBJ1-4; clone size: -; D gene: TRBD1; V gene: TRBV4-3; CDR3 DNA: TGCGCCAGCAGCGAGTTCCCAGGGGGGGAAGCAACTAATGGAAAACTGTTTTTT; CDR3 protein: CASSEFPGGEATNGKLFF
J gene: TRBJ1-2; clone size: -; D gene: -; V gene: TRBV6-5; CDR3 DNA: TGTGCCAGCAGTTACCAACCCCGACAGGAATATGGCTACACCTTC; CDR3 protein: CASSYQPRQEYGYTF
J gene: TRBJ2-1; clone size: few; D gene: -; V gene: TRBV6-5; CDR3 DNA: TGTGCCAGCAGTTACCAAATGTCGGGGAGGAAGCGGGATGAGCAGTTCTTC; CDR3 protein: CASSYQMSGRKRDEQFF
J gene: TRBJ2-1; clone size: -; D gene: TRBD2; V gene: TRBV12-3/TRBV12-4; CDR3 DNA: TGTGCCAGCACCCTGTCCGGGACTAGCGATCTCCGTGAGCAGTTCTTC; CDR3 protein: CASTLSGTSDLREQFF
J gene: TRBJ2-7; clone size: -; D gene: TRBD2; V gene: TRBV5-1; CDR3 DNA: TGCGCCAGCAGCAAAGGGACTAGCGGGGTTAGCTCCTACGAGCAGTACTTC; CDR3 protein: CASSKGTSGVSSYEQYF
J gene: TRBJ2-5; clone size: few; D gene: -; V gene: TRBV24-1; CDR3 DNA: TGTGCCACCAGTGATGGCGGAGGAGTGACCCAGTACTTC; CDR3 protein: CATSDGGGVTQYF
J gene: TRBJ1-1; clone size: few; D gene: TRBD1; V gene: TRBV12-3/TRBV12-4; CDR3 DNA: TGTGCCAGCAAGGTGACGACAGGGAGGAACACTGAAGCTTTCTTT; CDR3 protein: CASKVTTGRNTEAFF
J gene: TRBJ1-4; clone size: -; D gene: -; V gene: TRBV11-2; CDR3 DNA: TGTGCCAGCAGCGCTGGCTCCTCGGGGGAAAAACTGTTTTTT; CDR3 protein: CASSAGSSGEKLFF
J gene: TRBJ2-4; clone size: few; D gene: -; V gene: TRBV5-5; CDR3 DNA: TGTGCCAGCAGCGAGGCTCAGCAAAACATTCAGTACTTC; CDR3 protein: CASSEAQQNIQYF